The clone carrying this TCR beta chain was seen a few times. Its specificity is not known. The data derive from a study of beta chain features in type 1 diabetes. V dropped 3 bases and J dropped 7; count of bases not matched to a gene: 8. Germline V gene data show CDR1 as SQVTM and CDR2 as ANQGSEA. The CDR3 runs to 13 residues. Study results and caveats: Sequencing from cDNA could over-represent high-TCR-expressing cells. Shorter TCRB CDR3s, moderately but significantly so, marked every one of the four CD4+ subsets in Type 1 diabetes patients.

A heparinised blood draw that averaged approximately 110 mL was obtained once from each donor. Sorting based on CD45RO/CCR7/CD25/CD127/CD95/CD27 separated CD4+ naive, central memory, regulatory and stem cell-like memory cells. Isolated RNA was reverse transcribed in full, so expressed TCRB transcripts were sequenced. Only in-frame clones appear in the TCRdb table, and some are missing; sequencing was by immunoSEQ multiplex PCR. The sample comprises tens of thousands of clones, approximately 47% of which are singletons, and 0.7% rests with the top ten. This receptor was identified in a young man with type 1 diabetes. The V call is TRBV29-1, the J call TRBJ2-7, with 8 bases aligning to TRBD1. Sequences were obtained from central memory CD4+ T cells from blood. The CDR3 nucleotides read TGCAGCGTTGACGGCCAGGGGGCGGGTGAGCAGTACTTC. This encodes CSVDGQGAGEQYF.